Sequencing of this TCR beta chain was carried out in a study of T cell repertoires in cytomegalovirus infection. Study as a whole: Recently identified HLA-C-restricted and well-studied HLA-B-restricted CMV epitopes were used. Indicated by public TCR beta signatures were CMV infection and matching HLA type. Overall study results and limits: The ex vivo response was dominated by HLA-C-restricted CMV-specific TCR beta clonotypes. Totalled public TCR beta family frequency picked out people who carried CMV plus the relevant HLA.

This clonotype showed up just a few times. Its antigen is still unknown. Each CDR3 protein is one row after TCRdb ran MiXCR on the reads. The data hold around 540,000 distinct CDR3 sequences, with around a third observed a single time. Source: cultured PBMCs, taken from culture after CMV antigen stimulation. This sequence originates from a human donor in good health (CMV status not recorded). Some clones in this sample may be carry-over from other donors' samples.

The CDR3 DNA is TGTGCCAGCACCCCCGGGACAGGGGGAAACTATGGCTACACCTTC. As protein: CASTPGTGGNYGYTF. The J gene is TRBJ1-2, the V gene TRBV6-4; 11 bases are a match to TRBD1. Germline V CDR1 and CDR2: MRHNA, SNTAGT. Trimming cost V 7 bases and J 2 bases; bases outside gene matches: 6. This CDR3 comprises 15 residues.